The clone carrying this T cell receptor beta chain was recorded a few times. Its cognate antigen is unknown. A single record per CDR3 protein comes from TCRdb applying MiXCR to the RT-PCR reads. The data contain about 830,000 distinct CDR3 sequences, less than 20% of them seen just once; the ten biggest clones take up about a tenth. Germline lookup yields CDR1 SGHTA and CDR2 FQGNSA. This CDR3 has 15 residues. Trimming removed 1 base at V and 7 bases at J, with 17 bases between. These data come from a study of response to subunit inactivated influenza vaccine. Notes on the study in general: With each seasonal influenza vaccination, the authors suggested, few new T cells are recruited.

The input for sequencing was PBMCs from blood, taken roughly 5 days after vaccination. The clonotype was recovered from a man in his forties or fifties who received an inactivated influenza vaccine. The genes are TRBV7-2 and TRBJ2-7; maybe TRBD1 (6 bases). The CDR3 spells CASSLDQHLRGEQYF. CDR3 nucleotide sequence: TGTGCCAGCAGCTTAGACCAGCACCTAAGGGGGGAGCAGTACTTC.